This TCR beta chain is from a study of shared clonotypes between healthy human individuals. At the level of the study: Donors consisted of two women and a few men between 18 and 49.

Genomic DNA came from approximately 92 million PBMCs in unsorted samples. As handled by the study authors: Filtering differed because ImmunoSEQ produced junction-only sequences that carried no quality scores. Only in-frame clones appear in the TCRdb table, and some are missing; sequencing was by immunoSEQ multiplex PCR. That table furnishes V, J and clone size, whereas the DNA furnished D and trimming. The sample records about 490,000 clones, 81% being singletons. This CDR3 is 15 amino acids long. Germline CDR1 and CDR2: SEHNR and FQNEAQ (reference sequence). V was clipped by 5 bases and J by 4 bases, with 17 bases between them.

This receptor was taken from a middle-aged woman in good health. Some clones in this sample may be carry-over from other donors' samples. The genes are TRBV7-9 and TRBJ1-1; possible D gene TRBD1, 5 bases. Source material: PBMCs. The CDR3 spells CASSQPGTPITEAFF. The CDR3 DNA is TGTGCCAGCAGCCAGCCTGGGACTCCGATCACTGAAGCTTTCTTT. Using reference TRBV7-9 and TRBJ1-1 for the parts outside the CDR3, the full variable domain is DTGVSQNPRHKITKRGQNVTFRCDPISEHNRLYWYRQTLGQGPEFLTYFQNEAQLEKSRLLSDRFSAERPKGSFSTLEIQRTEQGDSAMYLCASSQPGTPITEAFFGQGTRLTVV.